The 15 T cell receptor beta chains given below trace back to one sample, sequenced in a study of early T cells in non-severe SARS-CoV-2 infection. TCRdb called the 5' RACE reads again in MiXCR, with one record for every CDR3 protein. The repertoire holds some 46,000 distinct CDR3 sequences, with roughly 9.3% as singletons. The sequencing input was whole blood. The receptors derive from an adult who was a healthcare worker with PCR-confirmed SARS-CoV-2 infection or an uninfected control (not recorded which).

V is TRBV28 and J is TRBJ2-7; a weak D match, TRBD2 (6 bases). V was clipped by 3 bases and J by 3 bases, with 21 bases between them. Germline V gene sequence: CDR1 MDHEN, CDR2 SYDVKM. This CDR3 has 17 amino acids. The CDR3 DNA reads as TGTGCCAGCAGTTTGGTCGGGTTGATCGGGAGAAACTACGAGCAGTACTTC. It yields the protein CASSLVGLIGRNYEQYF.

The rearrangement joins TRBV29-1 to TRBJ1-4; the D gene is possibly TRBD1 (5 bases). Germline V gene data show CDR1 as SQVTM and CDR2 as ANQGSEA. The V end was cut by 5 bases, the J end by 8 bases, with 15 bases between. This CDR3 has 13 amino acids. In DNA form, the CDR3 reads TGCAGCGTTCGGGGGACGGGGAGCGAAAAACTGTTTTTT. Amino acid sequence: CSVRGTGSEKLFF. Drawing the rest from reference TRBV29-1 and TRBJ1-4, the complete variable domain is SAVISQKPSRDICQRGTSLTIQCQVDSQVTMMFWYRQQPGQSLTLIATANQGSEATYESGFVIDKFPISRPNLTFSTLTVSNMSPEDSSIYLCSVRGTGSEKLFFGSGTQLSVL.

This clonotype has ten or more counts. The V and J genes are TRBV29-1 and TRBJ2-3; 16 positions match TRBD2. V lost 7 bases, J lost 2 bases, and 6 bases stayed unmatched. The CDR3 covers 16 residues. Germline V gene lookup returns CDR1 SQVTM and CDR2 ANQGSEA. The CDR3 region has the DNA TGCAGCGCCCAGGGACTAGCGGGAGGGTCCACAGATACGCAGTATTTT. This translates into CSAQGLAGGSTDTQYF.

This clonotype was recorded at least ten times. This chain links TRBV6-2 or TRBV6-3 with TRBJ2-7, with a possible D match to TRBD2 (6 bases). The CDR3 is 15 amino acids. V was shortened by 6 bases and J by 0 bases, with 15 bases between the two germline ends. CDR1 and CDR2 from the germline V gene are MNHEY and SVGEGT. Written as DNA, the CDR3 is TGTGCCAGCAGCCGACAGCGGGCTAGCTCCTACGAGCAGTACTTC. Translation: CASSRQRASSYEQYF.

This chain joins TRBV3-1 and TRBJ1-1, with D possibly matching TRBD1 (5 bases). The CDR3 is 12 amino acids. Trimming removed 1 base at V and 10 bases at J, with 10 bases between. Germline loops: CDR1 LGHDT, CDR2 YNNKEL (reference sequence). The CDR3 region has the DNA TGTGCCAGCAGCCAAGTCCAGGGAACAGCTTTCTTT. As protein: CASSQVQGTAFF.

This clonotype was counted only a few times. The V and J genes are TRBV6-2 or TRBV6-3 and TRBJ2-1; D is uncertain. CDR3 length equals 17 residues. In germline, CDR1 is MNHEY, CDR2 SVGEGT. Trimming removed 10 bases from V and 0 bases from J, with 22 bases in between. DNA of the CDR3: TGTGCCATCACTACCCGCCCCACTTGGAGCTCCTACAATGAGCAGTTCTTC. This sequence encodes CAITTRPTWSSYNEQFF.

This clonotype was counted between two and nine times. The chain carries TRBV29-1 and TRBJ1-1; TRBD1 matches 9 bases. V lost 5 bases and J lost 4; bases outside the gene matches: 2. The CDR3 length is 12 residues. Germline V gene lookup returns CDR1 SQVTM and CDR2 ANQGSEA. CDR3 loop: CSVTTGGTEAFF. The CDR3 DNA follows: TGCAGCGTTACGACAGGGGGCACTGAAGCTTTCTTT. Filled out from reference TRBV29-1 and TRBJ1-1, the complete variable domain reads SAVISQKPSRDICQRGTSLTIQCQVDSQVTMMFWYRQQPGQSLTLIATANQGSEATYESGFVIDKFPISRPNLTFSTLTVSNMSPEDSSIYLCSVTTGGTEAFFGQGTRLTVV.

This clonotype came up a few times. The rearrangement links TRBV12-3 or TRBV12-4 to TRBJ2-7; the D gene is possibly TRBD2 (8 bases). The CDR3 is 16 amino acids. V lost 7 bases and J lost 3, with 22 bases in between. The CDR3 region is CASNHAPGGGLYEQYF. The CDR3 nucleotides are TGTGCCAGCAACCACGCCCCGGGAGGGGGCCTCTACGAGCAGTACTTC.

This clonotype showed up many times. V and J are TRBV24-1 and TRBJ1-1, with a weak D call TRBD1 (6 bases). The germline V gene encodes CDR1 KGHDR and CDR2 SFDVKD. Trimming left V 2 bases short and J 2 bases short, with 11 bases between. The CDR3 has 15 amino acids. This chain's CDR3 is CATSDSGGPNTEAFF. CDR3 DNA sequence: TGTGCCACCAGTGATTCCGGGGGGCCCAACACTGAAGCTTTCTTT.

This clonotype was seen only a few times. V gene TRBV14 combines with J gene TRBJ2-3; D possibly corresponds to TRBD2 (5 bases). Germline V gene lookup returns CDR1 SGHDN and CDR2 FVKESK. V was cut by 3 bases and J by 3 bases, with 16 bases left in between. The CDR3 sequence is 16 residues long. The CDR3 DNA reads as TGTGCCAGCAGCCACGGACTCTCTTACGGAACAGATACGCAGTATTTT. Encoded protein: CASSHGLSYGTDTQYF.

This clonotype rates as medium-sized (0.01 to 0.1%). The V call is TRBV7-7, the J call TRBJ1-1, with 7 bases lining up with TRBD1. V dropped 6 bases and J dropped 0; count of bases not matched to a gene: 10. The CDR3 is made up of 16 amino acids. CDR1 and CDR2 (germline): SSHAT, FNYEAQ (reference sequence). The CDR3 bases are TGTGCCAGCAGTATCCGGGACAGCCCTCTGAACACTGAAGCTTTCTTT. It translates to CASSIRDSPLNTEAFF.

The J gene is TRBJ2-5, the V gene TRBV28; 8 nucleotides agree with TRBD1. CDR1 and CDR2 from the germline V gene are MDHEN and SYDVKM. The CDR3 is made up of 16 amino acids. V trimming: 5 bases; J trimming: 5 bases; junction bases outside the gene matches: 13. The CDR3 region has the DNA TGTGCCAGCAGTCCTGGAGGGGGACAGGTCCGGGAGACCCAGTACTTC. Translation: CASSPGGGQVRETQYF.

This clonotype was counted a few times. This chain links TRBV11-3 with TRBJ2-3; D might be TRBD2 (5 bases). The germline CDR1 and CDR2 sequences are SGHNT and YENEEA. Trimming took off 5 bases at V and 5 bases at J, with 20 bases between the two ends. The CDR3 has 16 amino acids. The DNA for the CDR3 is TGTGCCAGCAGCCCCTACGGCGGTACGGGGTTAGATACGCAGTATTTT. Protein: CASSPYGGTGLDTQYF.

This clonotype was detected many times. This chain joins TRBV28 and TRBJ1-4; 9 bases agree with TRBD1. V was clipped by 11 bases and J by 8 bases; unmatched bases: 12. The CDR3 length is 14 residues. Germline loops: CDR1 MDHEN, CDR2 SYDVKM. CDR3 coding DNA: TGTGCCTCCGGCGGGGGACAGGGAGGAGAAAAACTGTTTTTT. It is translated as CASGGGQGGEKLFF.

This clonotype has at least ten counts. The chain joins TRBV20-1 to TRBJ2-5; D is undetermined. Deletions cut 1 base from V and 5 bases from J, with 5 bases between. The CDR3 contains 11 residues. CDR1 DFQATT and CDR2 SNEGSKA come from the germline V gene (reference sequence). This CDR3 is CSARAGETQYF. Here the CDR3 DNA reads TGCAGTGCTAGAGCGGGTGAGACCCAGTACTTC.